This T cell receptor (beta chain) is from a study of blood T cell repertoires in COVID-19 (dated by TCRdb to the early 2020s). Regarding the research as a whole: Collaborator samples came from the United States, Italy and Spain and covered acute and convalescent phases of COVID-19. HLA class I and class II types, where available, came from metadata supplied by the sample provider rather than from assay-based typing. A freely available public database, intended as a resource for researchers studying the immune response to SARS-CoV-2, is where the repertoires were released. Deeply sampled blood TCRbeta repertoires from subjects exposed to, actively infected with, or recovered from COVID-19 were included in the dataset. Samples came from the ongoing ImmuneRACE study (first 160 participants) plus 1,254 subjects from 6 global collaborators. A de-identified subject ID, COVID-19 status, age in years and sex were almost always included in the sample metadata. The material from the prospective study consisted of cDNA or gDNA derived from T cells, B-cell-depleted T cells, or PBMCs.

Participants in the prospective study were enrolled through a virtual design, were aged about 18 to 100 years, and lived in approximately 25 United States geographic areas. In the prospective study, participants were assigned to cohorts based on the clinical history participants reported in a screening survey and a study questionnaire. Mobile phlebotomists in the prospective study collected whole blood, serum and a nasopharyngeal or oropharyngeal swab from every participant. Participants in the prospective study had the option to provide additional blood draws and questionnaires over a roughly 2-month period. Prospective study blood samples were shipped either frozen or at room temperature before DNA extraction. The paper's findings and limits, for the study overall: The amount of clinical and demographic metadata varied by source and participant and was provided uncurated.

TCRbeta CDR3 regions were amplified from genomic DNA by means of the immunoSEQ Assay, a bias-controlled multiplex PCR. In the source study's methods: The number of nucleated cells in each sample was estimated from the amplification of reference gene primers within the assay. To quantify the absolute abundance of each unique TCRbeta CDR3 rearrangement, sequence reads were collapsed and filtered. For each sample, productive Simpson clonality was calculated as the square root of Simpson's diversity index over productive rearrangements. In TCRdb, the immuneACCESS table is reduced to in-frame sequences with V and J assigned. These tables do not hold every clone; where another copy was compared, an unresolved V gene accounts for under half, and the others remain unexplained. For V, J and clone size, that table is used; D and trimming come from the DNA. The sample includes approximately 330,000 clones, with 70% to 90% observed a single time. The biggest ten clones account for roughly 4.2% of the sample.

V is pruned by 6 bases and J by 4 bases, leaving 4 bases of the junction without a gene match. Inclusive of the bounding cysteine and phenylalanine, the CDR3 is 14 residues long. Left in the record is the CDR3 DNA by itself, 42 bases read in frame from the first base. The germline V gene (reference sequence) sets CDR1 to LNHDA and CDR2 to SQIVND. Comment on this clone: Its target antigen remains unknown. Within one base of it there is no much larger clone, and no base qualities were kept.

The chain is encoded by TRBV19 joined to TRBJ2-2, with 8 bases in between that match TRBD1. The sequenced sample was PBMCs or T cells enriched from blood (not recorded which). This clonotype originated in a woman aged 35 to 49 with acute COVID-19. The nucleotide sequence is given as TGTGCCAGTAGCCCAGGGGGCGGCACCGGGGAGCTGTTTTTT. It encodes CASSPGGGTGELFF.